This TCR beta chain was retrieved from a study of cytomegalovirus exposure and HLA in healthy donors. The study, taken as a whole, reports: One cluster of highly shared sequence variants probably arose as a sequencing artifact. In vitro assays verified that a few CMV-associated chains recognized CMV antigens specifically.

PCR was performed using 60 Vbeta and 13 Jbeta primers. Method: immunoSEQ multiplex PCR; TCRdb's copy keeps in-frame clones and lacks some. The table shows about 150,000 clones, with roughly 80% occurring only once. The sample holds many counts of this clone. Its antigen is currently unknown. CDR3 length: 15 residues. After removal of 3 bases from V and 6 bases from J, the junction contained 6 bases not matched to a gene. Germline V lookup: CDR1 LNHDA, CDR2 SQIVND (reference sequence). Unrecorded immune exposure was likely among donors, who were nominally healthy when sampled. The TCR sequence derives from a middle-aged woman in good health and CMV-seropositive. Sequenced sample: PBMCs. The J gene is TRBJ1-5, the V gene TRBV19, with 9 bases fitting TRBD1. The CDR3 DNA is TGTGCCAGTAGTATCGGGACAGGGAGGTTTCAGCCCCAGCATTTT. This gives the protein CASSIGTGRFQPQHF. Combining the CDR3 with reference TRBV19 and TRBJ1-5 gives the whole variable domain DGGITQSPKYLFRKEGQNVTLSCEQNLNHDAMYWYRQDPGQGLRLIYYSQIVNDFQKGDIAEGYSVSREKKESFPLTVTSAQKNPTAFYLCASSIGTGRFQPQHFGDGTRLSIL.